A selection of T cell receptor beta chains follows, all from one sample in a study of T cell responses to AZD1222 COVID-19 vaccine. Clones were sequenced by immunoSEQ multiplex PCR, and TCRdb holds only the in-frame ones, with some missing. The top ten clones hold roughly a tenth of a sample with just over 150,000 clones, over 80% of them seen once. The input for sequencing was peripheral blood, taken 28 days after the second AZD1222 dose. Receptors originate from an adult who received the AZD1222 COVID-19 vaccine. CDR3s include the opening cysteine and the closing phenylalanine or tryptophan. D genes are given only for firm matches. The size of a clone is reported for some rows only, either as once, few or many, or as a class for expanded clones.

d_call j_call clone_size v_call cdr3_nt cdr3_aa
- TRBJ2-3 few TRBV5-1 TGCGCCAGCAGCCGGGACGGAAGCACAGATACGCAGTATTTT CASSRDGSTDTQYF
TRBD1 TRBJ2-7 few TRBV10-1 TGCGCCAGCAGTGCCAGACAGGGGGCCCACGAGCAGTACTTC CASSARQGAHEQYF
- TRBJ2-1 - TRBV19 TGTGCCAGTACATTGGCTAATAAGGCTAATGAGCAGTTCTTC CASTLANKANEQFF
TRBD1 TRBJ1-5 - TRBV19 TGTGCCACCCAGGGGGCTAGGAGCAATCAGCCCCAGCATTTT CATQGARSNQPQHF
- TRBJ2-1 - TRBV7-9 TGTGCCAGCAGCTTAGAAACGGGAGTATTGTACAATGAGCAGTTCTTC CASSLETGVLYNEQFF
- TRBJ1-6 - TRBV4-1 TGCGCCAGCAGCCAAGATATCAGCTCCTATAATTCACCCCTCCACTTT CASSQDISSYNSPLHF
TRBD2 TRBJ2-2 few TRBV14 TGTGCCAGCAGCTCGGGGATAGCGGGAGGAACCGGGGAGCTGTTTTTT CASSSGIAGGTGELFF
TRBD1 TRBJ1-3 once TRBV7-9 TGTGCCAGCCGCCGGACAGGCTCTGGAAACACCATATATTTT CASRRTGSGNTIYF
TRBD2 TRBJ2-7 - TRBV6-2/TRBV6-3 TGTGCCAGCAGTCAGCGACTAGCGGCCTCCTTGGAGGAGTACTTC CASSQRLAASLEEYF
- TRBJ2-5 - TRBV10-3 TGTGCCATCAGTGAGTCGAGGGGCGGCTCTTCGGCCCAGTACTTC CAISESRGGSSAQYF